This T cell receptor (beta chain) was captured by sequencing in a study of technical replicates of blood from several donors (dated by TCRdb to 2017 to 2019). Library preparation used the immunoSEQ multiplex PCR assay. TCRdb retrieved this table from immuneACCESS and kept in-frame rearrangements only. Not all clones are present; in checked studies, unresolved V genes account for under half, and no reason is known for the remainder. The sample data list roughly 72,000 clones, and roughly 97% of these were observed just once. The ten largest account for 0.3% to 0.35% of the sample. The CDR3 covers 17 residues, taking in both the cysteine and the phenylalanine. The only DNA kept is the CDR3, 51 bases in frame from the first base. Germline trimming: 3 bases from V, 8 bases from J; junction bases outside gene matches: 13. CDR1 and CDR2, per the germline V gene, are MDHEN and SYDVKM. Points on this clone: The antigen it binds to is not known. No base-level quality is on record; no much larger clone is a single base apart.

The chain uses TRBV28 and TRBJ2-2; the central 9 bases match TRBD2. The sequence was obtained from a human donor in good health. Sequencing was done on a sample of T cells isolated from PBMCs. The DNA is as follows: TGTGCCAGCAGTTTTATAGGTAGCGGGAGAGGTAAAGGGGAGCTGTTTTTT. Its protein reads: CASSFIGSGRGKGELFF.